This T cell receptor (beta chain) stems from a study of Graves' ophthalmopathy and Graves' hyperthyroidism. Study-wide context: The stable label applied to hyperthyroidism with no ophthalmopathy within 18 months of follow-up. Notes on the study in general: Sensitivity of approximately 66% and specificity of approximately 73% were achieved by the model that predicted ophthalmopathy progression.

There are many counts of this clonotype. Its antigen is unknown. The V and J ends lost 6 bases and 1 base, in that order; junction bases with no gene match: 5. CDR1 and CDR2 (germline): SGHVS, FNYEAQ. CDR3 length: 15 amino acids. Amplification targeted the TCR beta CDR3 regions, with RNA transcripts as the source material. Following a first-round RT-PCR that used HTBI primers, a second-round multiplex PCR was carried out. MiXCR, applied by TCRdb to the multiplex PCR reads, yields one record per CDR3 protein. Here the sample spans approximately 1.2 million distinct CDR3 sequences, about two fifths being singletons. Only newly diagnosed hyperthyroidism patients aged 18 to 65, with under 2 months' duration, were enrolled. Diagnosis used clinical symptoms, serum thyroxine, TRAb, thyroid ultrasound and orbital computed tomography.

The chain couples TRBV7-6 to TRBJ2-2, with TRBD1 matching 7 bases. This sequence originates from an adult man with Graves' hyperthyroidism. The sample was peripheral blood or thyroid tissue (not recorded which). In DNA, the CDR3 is TGTGCCAGCAGGTTCGGGACAGAGAACACCGGGGAGCTGTTTTTT. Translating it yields CASRFGTENTGELFF.